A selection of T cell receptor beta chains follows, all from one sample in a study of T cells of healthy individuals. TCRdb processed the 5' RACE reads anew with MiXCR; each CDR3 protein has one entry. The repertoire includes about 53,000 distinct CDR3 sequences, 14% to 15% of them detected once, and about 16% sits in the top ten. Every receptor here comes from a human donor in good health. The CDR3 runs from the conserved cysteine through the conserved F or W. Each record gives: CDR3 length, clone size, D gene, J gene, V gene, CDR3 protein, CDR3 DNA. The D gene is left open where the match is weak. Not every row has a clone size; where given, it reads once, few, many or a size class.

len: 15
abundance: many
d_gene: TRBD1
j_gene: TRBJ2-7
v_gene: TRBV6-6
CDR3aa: CASSRPGQGVNEQYF
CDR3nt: TGTGCCAGCAGCCGACCGGGACAGGGGGTAAACGAGCAGTACTTC

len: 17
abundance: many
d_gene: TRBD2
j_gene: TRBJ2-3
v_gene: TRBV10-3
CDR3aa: CAISPGLAGGPVDTQYF
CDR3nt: TGTGCCATCAGCCCGGGACTAGCGGGAGGGCCCGTAGATACGCAGTATTTT

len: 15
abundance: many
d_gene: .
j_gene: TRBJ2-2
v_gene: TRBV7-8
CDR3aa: CASSLWTLNTGELFF
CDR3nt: TGTGCCAGCAGCTTATGGACCCTGAACACCGGGGAGCTGTTTTTT

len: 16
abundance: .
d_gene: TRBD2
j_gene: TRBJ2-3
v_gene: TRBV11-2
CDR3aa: CASSARGAGSSDTQYF
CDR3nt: TGTGCCAGCAGCGCCCGGGGAGCGGGAAGTTCAGATACGCAGTATTTT

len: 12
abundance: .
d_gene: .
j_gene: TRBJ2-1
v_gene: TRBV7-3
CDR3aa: CASSPTVFEQFF
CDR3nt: TGTGCCAGCAGCCCTACTGTCTTTGAGCAGTTCTTC

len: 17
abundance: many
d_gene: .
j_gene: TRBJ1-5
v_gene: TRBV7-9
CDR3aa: CASSLAGGGASNQPQHF
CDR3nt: TGTGCCAGCAGCTTAGCGGGAGGGGGGGCAAGCAATCAGCCCCAGCATTTT

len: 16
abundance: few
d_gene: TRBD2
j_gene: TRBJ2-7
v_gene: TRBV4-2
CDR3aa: CASSQEILAGSYEQYF
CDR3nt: TGTGCCAGCAGCCAAGAAATACTAGCGGGGTCCTACGAGCAGTACTTC

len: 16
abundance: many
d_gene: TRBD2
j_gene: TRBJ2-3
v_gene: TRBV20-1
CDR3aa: CSASGVTAGGSDTQYF
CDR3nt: TGCAGTGCTAGCGGAGTAACTGCGGGAGGGTCCGATACGCAGTATTTT

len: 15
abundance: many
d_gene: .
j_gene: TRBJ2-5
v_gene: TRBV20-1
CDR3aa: CSASVPLVLPETQYF
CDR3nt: TGCAGTGCTAGCGTACCCCTAGTTCTACCCGAGACCCAGTACTTC

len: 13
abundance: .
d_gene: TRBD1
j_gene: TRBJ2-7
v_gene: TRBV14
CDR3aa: CASSLTGGHEQYF
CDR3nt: TGTGCCAGCAGCCTGACAGGGGGCCACGAGCAGTACTTC

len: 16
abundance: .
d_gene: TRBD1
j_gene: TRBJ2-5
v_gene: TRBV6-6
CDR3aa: CASRSPGQADQETQYF
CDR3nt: TGTGCCAGCAGGTCACCCGGACAGGCGGACCAAGAGACCCAGTACTTC

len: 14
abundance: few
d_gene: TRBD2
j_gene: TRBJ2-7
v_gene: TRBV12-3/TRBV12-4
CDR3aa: CASSVLAVAYEQYF
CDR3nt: TGTGCCAGCAGTGTACTAGCGGTTGCCTACGAGCAGTACTTC

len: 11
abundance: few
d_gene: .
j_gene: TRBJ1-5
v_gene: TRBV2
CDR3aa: CASGAGQPQHF
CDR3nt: TGTGCCAGCGGGGCGGGTCAGCCCCAGCATTTT

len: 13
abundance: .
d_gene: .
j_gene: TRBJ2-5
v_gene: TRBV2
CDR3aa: CASSPGIWGTQYF
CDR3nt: TGTGCCAGCAGTCCCGGGATATGGGGGACCCAGTACTTC

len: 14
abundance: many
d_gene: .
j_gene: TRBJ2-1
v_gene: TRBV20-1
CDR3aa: CSASLLGRVNEQFF
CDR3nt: TGCAGTGCTAGTCTTCTGGGGCGAGTAAATGAGCAGTTCTTC

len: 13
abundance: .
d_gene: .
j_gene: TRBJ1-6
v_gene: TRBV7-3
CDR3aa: CASSLGENSPLHF
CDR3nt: TGTGCCAGCAGCTTAGGAGAGAATTCACCCCTCCACTTT

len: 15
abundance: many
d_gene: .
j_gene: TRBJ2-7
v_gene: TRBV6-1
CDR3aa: CASSEPGRGSKEQYF
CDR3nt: TGTGCCAGCAGCGAGCCAGGCCGGGGGTCGAAGGAGCAGTACTTC